These 20 T cell receptor beta chains came from one sample sequenced in a study of cytomegalovirus exposure and HLA in healthy donors (dated by TCRdb to about 2017). The method was the immunoSEQ multiplex PCR assay. For the multiplex PCR, a mixture combining 60 forward primers for TCR Vbeta segments and 13 reverse primers for TCR Jbeta segments was used. Held by TCRdb, this immuneACCESS table contains in-frame sequences only and omits some clones. Under half of the omission traces to an unresolved V gene where checked; the cause of the rest is unknown. The sample table shows roughly 120,000 clones, and 79% are seen once. The top ten clones comprise approximately 2% of the sample. Sequenced input: PBMCs. These receptors were obtained from a man aged 18 to 29 in good health and CMV-seronegative.

Of note for this clone: Germline is not matched at one junction end, which may reflect a read error. V gene TRBV7-9 combines with J gene TRBJ2-7; 8 nucleotides agree with TRBD2. This CDR3 contains 16 residues. The V gene's germline CDR1 is SEHNR and CDR2 FQNEAQ (reference sequence). DNA of the CDR3: TGTTCCAGCAGCTTGGGCTTGGCGGGAGGCGGCTACGAGCAGTACTTC. This encodes CSSSLGLAGGGYEQYF.

The CDR3 nucleotides are TGCAGCGTTGGGGCAGGCGACTACAATGAGCAGTTCTTC. Its translation is CSVGAGDYNEQFF. The chain links TRBV29-1 to TRBJ2-1, with D unresolved. The CDR3 is 13 residues long. From germline, CDR1 is SQVTM and CDR2 ANQGSEA. V was pared by 4 bases and J by 3 bases, with 10 bases between.

The rearrangement uses TRBV18 and TRBJ2-1; 11 nucleotides line up with TRBD2. Trimming took 2 bases from V and 10 from J; bases not matched to a gene: 10. The CDR3 extends over 16 amino acids. The germline V gene encodes CDR1 KGHSH and CDR2 LQKENI. This CDR3 reads CASSPTTSGSKKEQFF. The DNA of the CDR3 is TGTGCCAGCTCACCAACTACTAGCGGGAGTAAAAAGGAGCAGTTCTTC.

The chain joins TRBV7-3 to TRBJ2-2; 9 bases agree with TRBD2. The CDR3 has 17 residues. The junction had 11 bases not matched to a gene; V was cut back by 5 bases and J by 4 bases. Germline CDR1 and CDR2: SGHTA and FQGTGA. The DNA for the CDR3 is TGTGCCAGCAGCCTTTGGGCGGGAGGGTCGAGCACCGGGGAGCTGTTTTTT. This translates into CASSLWAGGSSTGELFF. Filled out from reference TRBV7-3 and TRBJ2-2, the complete variable domain reads GAGVSQTPSNKVTEKGKYVELRCDPISGHTALYWYRQSLGQGPEFLIYFQGTGAADDSGLPNDRFFAVRPEGSVSTLKIQRTERGDSAVYLCASSLWAGGSSTGELFFGEGSRLTVL.

This clone showed up just once. CDR3: CASSLTDGYEQFF. CDR3 sequence (DNA): TGTGCCAGCAGCTTAACAGATGGGTACGAGCAGTTCTTC. V usage is TRBV7-7 and J usage is TRBJ2-1; D is undetermined. The CDR3 runs to 13 residues. V was shortened by 2 bases and J by 10 bases, with 12 bases between the two germline ends. Germline V CDR1 and CDR2: SSHAT, FNYEAQ (reference sequence).

The V and J genes are TRBV7-3 and TRBJ2-1, with 7 bases lining up with TRBD2. The CDR3 has 16 amino acids. CDR1 is SGHTA, CDR2 FQGTGA, per germline. V was pared by 5 bases and J by 7 bases, with 14 bases of the junction left unmatched. The CDR3 reads CASSRTPGRGVNEQFF. CDR3 sequence (DNA): TGTGCCAGCAGCCGGACTCCGGGACGGGGGGTTAATGAGCAGTTCTTC.

There are a few counts of this clone. The rearrangement uses TRBV28 and TRBJ2-3; D is ambiguous. CDR1 is MDHEN and CDR2 is SYDVKM in the germline V gene. The CDR3 consists of 16 residues. V gave up 1 base and J gave up 0 bases, with 11 bases separating them. The CDR3, as DNA: TGTGCCAGCAGTTTATTGGGCTTACCCAGCACAGATACGCAGTATTTT. This codes for CASSLLGLPSTDTQYF.

The genes are TRBV27 and TRBJ1-5; 10 nucleotides agree with TRBD1. The CDR3 spans 15 residues. Looked up from germline, CDR1 is MNHEY and CDR2 is SMNVEV (reference sequence). J lost 5 bases, V lost 5 bases, and 6 bases had no gene match. The CDR3 region has the DNA TGTGCCAGCAGTCCCCGGGACAGGGGCCATCAGCCCCAGCATTTT. It codes for CASSPRDRGHQPQHF.

The chain is built from TRBV11-2 and TRBJ1-6, with D uncertain. V shed 7 bases and J shed 5 bases, with 15 bases lying between them. Germline V lookup: CDR1 SGHAT, CDR2 FQNNGV. This CDR3 is built from 15 residues. The CDR3 sequence: CASTGGSRDNSPLHF. The CDR3, as DNA: TGTGCCAGCACGGGAGGTTCGAGGGATAATTCACCCCTCCACTTT.

The V call is TRBV5-1, the J call TRBJ1-6, with D possibly being TRBD1 (5 bases). Germline CDR1 SGHRS, CDR2 YFSETQ. The CDR3 consists of 15 residues. Trimming pared 0 bases from V and 5 bases from J, leaving 9 bases between. CDR3 region: CASSLAETDNSPLHF. DNA of the CDR3: TGCGCCAGCAGCTTGGCGGAGACAGATAATTCACCCCTCCACTTT.

V usage is TRBV5-1 and J usage is TRBJ1-1; 7 positions agree with TRBD1. CDR3 length: 16 residues. Germline V CDR1 and CDR2: SGHRS, YFSETQ. V lost 1 base to trimming and J lost 2 bases; unmatched junction nucleotides: 8. The CDR3 DNA sequence: TGCGCCAGCAGCTTGAGACAGGGAACAGCAAACACTGAAGCTTTCTTT. This sequence encodes CASSLRQGTANTEAFF.

The chain joins TRBV5-1 to TRBJ1-4, with D possibly being TRBD1 (5 bases). Looked up from germline, CDR1 is SGHRS and CDR2 is YFSETQ. The CDR3 loop spans 17 amino acids. Deletions cut 4 bases from V and 7 bases from J, with 23 bases between. CDR3 loop: CASSPASGGGLGEKLFF. CDR3 bases: TGCGCCAGCAGCCCGGCATCCGGCGGGGGATTAGGTGAAAAACTGTTTTTT.

The chain combines TRBV30 with TRBJ2-7; no firm D call. Trimming left V 1 base short and J 3 bases short, with 10 bases between. Germline CDR1 is GTSNPN and CDR2 is SVGIG (reference sequence). This CDR3 contains 13 residues. The CDR3 loop is CAWSAYYIYEQYF. Written as DNA, the CDR3 is TGTGCCTGGAGTGCCTATTATATCTACGAGCAGTACTTC.

The chain couples TRBV7-9 to TRBJ2-7; perhaps TRBD2 as D (6 bases). The CDR3 is made up of 14 amino acids. In germline, CDR1 is SEHNR, CDR2 FQNEAQ (reference sequence). Trimming took 4 bases from V and 3 from J, leaving 13 bases between them. CDR3 region: CASSSLSGYYEQYF. CDR3 sequence (DNA): TGTGCCAGCAGCTCCCTTAGCGGCTACTACGAGCAGTACTTC.

The chain uses TRBV4-1 and TRBJ2-5; 12 bases map to TRBD2. Germline V lookup: CDR1 MGHRA, CDR2 YSYEKL. The CDR3 consists of 16 residues. Trimming took 5 bases from V and 6 from J; bases not matched to a gene: 10. CDR3 in DNA: TGCGCCAGCAGCTCACAGACTAGCGGGAGAGGGCAGACCCAGTACTTC. This codes for CASSSQTSGRGQTQYF.

This sequence joins TRBV28 and TRBJ1-4; D gene uncertain. Trimming cost V 6 bases and J 4 bases, with 3 bases left between them. Per the germline V gene, CDR1 is MDHEN and CDR2 is SYDVKM. This CDR3 spans 11 amino acids. The CDR3: CASSLNEKLFF. The DNA of the CDR3 is TGTGCCAGCAGCCTTAATGAAAAACTGTTTTTT.

V is TRBV6-5 and J is TRBJ1-1; maybe TRBD1 (5 bases). The CDR3 length is 13 residues. In germline, CDR1 is MNHEY, CDR2 SVGAGI. V shed 5 bases and J shed 8 bases, with 15 bases lying between them. CDR3 bases: TGTGCCAGCAGTCCCCGGGGGGACTGCGAAGCTTTCTTT. Amino acid sequence: CASSPRGDCEAFF.

V is TRBV7-9 and J is TRBJ2-7; the match to TRBD2 covers 9 bases. V gave up 11 bases and J gave up 6 bases; unmatched junction bases: 20. The CDR3 totals 16 residues. Germline CDR1 SEHNR, CDR2 FQNEAQ (reference sequence). CDR3 in DNA: TGTGCCGAAGAGAACCTCGGGCTAGCGGGATCGGGCGAGCAGTACTTC. Translating gives CAEENLGLAGSGEQYF.

The chain uses TRBV7-9 and TRBJ1-2, with 7 positions matching TRBD1. Germline V gene lookup returns CDR1 SEHNR and CDR2 FQNEAQ (reference sequence). J lost 4 bases, V lost 1 base, and 3 bases had no gene match. The CDR3 runs to 14 residues. The CDR3 region has the DNA TGTGCCAGCAGCTTAGAAGGGGGCAGCTATGGCTACACCTTC. The encoded protein is CASSLEGGSYGYTF.

The genes are TRBV18 and TRBJ2-3; D possibly corresponds to TRBD2 (6 bases). CDR1 and CDR2 (germline): KGHSH, LQKENI. This CDR3 spans 14 amino acids. V was clipped by 4 bases and J by 2 bases, with 10 bases between them. DNA for the CDR3: TGTGCCAGCTCACTGACTAGTTCCACAGATACGCAGTATTTT. Translating it yields CASSLTSSTDTQYF.